Included here is one T cell receptor beta chain sequence, with context. This specimen comes from a study of T cell changes during pregnancy in multiple sclerosis. This CDR3 is built from 16 residues. Germline CDR1 SGHVS, CDR2 FNYEAQ. V was pared by 2 bases and J by 3 bases, with 14 bases between. The method was immunoSEQ multiplex PCR; TCRdb's version includes in-frame clones alone and lacks a portion of them. The table records around 69,000 clones, more than 90% of them present only once. This TCR came from a female donor in good health, enrolled as a control in a pregnancy study. This specimen consisted of peripheral blood, obtained in the second trimester of pregnancy. This sequence joins TRBV7-6 and TRBJ2-1; D is perhaps TRBD1 (6 bases). As DNA, the CDR3 is TGTGCCAGCAGCTTAATAGCAGGGGCCTACTACAATGAGCAGTTCTTC. Translating it yields CASSLIAGAYYNEQFF.